This T cell receptor beta chain originates from a study of shared clonotypes between healthy human individuals. Sequenced by immunoSEQ multiplex PCR; TCRdb stores in-frame clones only, minus some. The repertoire holds fewer than 1.4 million clones, with approximately 78% as singletons. Study-wide findings and caveats: An anticipated effect of sequencing depth on clonotype sharing among donors was recognized.

With regard to this clone: Its antigen remains unidentified.

Germline V lookup: CDR1 SGHRS, CDR2 YFSETQ. This CDR3 is 15 amino acids long. V trimming: 4 bases; J trimming: 2 bases; junction bases outside the gene matches: 7. The receptor was isolated from a man aged 18 to 29 in good health. Some clones in this sample may be carry-over from other donors' samples. V usage is TRBV5-1 and J usage is TRBJ2-7, with TRBD2 matching over 9 bases. Sequencing was done on a sample of memory CD4+ T cells from PBMCs. Subset in this sample: CD45RA-negative fraction. CDR3: CASSALAGLTYEQYF. The CDR3 nucleotides are TGCGCCAGCAGCGCCCTAGCGGGGCTTACCTACGAGCAGTACTTC.